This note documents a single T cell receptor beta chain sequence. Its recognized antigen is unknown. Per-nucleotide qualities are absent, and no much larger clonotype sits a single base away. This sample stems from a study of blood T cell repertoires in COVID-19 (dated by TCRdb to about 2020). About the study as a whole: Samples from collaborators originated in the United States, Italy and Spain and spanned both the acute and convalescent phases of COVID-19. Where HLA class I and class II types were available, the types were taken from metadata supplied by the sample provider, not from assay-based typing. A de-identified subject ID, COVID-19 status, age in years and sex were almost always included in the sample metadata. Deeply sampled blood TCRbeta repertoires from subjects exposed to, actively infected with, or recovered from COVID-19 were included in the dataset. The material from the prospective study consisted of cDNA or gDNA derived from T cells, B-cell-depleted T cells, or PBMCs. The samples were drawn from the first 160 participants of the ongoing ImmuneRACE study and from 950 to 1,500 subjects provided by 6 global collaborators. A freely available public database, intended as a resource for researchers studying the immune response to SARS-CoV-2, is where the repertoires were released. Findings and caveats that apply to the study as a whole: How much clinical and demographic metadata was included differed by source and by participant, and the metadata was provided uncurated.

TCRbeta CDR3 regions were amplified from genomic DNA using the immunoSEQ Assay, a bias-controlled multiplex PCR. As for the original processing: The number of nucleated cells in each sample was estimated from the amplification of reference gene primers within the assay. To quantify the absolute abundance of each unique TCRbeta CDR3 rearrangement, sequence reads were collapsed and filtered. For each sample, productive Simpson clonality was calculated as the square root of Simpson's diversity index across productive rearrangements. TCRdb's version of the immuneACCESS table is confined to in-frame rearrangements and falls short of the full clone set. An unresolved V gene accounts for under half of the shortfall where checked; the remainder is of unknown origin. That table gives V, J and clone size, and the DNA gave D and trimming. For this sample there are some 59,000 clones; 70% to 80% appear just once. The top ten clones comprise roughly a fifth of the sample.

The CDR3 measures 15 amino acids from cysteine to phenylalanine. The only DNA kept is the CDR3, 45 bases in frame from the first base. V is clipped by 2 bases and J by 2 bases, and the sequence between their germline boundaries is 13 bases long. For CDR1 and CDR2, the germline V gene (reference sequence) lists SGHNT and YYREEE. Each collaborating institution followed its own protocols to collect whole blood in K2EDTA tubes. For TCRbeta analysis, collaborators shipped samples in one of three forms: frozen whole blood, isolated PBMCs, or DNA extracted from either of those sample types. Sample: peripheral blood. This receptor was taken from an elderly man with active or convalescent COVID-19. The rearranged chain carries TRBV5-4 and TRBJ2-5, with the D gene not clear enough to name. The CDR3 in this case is CASSFTLGDQETQYF. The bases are TGTGCCAGCAGCTTCACCCTAGGAGATCAAGAGACCCAGTACTTC.